The 30 T cell receptor beta chains presented below share a single source sample, sequenced in a study of OX40 agonist ivuxolimab in advanced cancers. Library generation was performed with the immunoSEQ multiplex PCR assay. Not all clones reach the TCRdb copy of this immuneACCESS table, which keeps in-frame sequences only. Checked studies attribute under half of the gap to unresolved V genes and leave the rest unexplained. The sample includes 60,000 to 100,000 clones, with around nine tenths observed a single time. The ten most abundant clones make up 0.2% to 0.3% of the sample. The sample in question was CD4+ or CD8+ T cells sorted from blood, obtained in a trial of the OX40 agonist ivuxolimab. These receptor sequences come from an adult with an advanced solid tumor such as melanoma, head and neck, liver or kidney cancer.

V is TRBV6-5 and J is TRBJ2-7; 8 nucleotides line up with TRBD2. The CDR3 consists of 15 residues. Germline trimming cut 3 bases from V and 4 bases from J; bases unmatched to any gene: 8. Looked up from germline, CDR1 is MNHEY and CDR2 is SVGAGI. CDR3 region: CASSYRPSGRYEQYF. CDR3 sequence (DNA): TGTGCCAGCAGTTATCGGCCTAGCGGGCGGTACGAGCAGTACTTC.

The V call is TRBV5-6, the J call TRBJ2-5; 10 bases align to TRBD1. With V trimmed by 9 bases and J by 1 base, 3 bases remained unmatched. Per germline, CDR1 SGHDT and CDR2 YYEEEE. The length of the CDR3 is 13 residues. This chain's CDR3 is CATGTGVQETQYF. In DNA, the CDR3 is TGTGCCACCGGGACAGGGGTCCAAGAGACCCAGTACTTC. The entire variable domain, with the rest obtained from reference TRBV5-6 and TRBJ2-5, is as follows: DAGVTQSPTHLIKTRGQQVTLRCSPKSGHDTVSWYQQALGQGPQFIFQYYEEEERQRGNFPDRFSGHQFPNYSSELNVNALLLGDSALYLCATGTGVQETQYFGPGTRLLVL.

V is TRBV19 and J is TRBJ1-1; a weak D match, TRBD1 (5 bases). The CDR3 is made up of 11 amino acids. The V gene's germline CDR1 is LNHDA and CDR2 SQIVND (reference sequence). V lost 6 bases and J lost 5, with 7 bases in between. In nucleotides, the CDR3 is TGTGCCAGTAGCCGGGGGACTGAAGCTTTCTTT. Encoded protein: CASSRGTEAFF.

V is TRBV28 and J is TRBJ1-2; 9 positions agree with TRBD1. Trimming took 4 bases from V and 7 from J; bases not matched to a gene: 4. CDR1 and CDR2 (germline): MDHEN, SYDVKM. The CDR3 is made up of 13 amino acids. CDR3 nucleotide sequence: TGTGCCAGCAGTTCGGGACAGGGTGTTGGCTACACCTTC. Its protein product is CASSSGQGVGYTF.

The chain couples TRBV4-2 to TRBJ2-7, with 8 nucleotides matching TRBD1. This CDR3 has 15 residues. Germline CDR1 is LGHNA and CDR2 is YNFKEQ. J was trimmed by 3 bases and V by 1 base; bases with no gene match: 5. This CDR3 is CASSQARGTGYEQYF. CDR3 bases: TGTGCCAGCAGCCAAGCCCGCGGGACAGGCTACGAGCAGTACTTC.

The V gene is TRBV11-2, the J gene TRBJ2-1; the match to TRBD2 covers 7 bases. V lost 0 bases, J lost 15 bases, and 11 bases stayed unmatched. The germline CDR1 and CDR2 sequences are SGHAT and FQNNGV. This CDR3 is built from 14 residues. The CDR3 sequence: CASSLDRLAHSLFF. CDR3 sequence (DNA): TGTGCCAGCAGCTTAGATCGACTAGCCCATTCACTGTTCTTC. The complete variable domain, with remaining parts taken from reference TRBV11-2 and TRBJ2-1, reads EAGVAQSPRYKIIEKRQSVAFWCNPISGHATLYWYQQILGQGPKLLIQFQNNGVVDDSQLPKDRFSAERLKGVDSTLKIQPAKLEDSAVYLCASSLDRLAHSLFFGPGTRLTVL.

This clone was seen a few times. The CDR3 spells CASSVLDLNEKLFF. DNA for the CDR3: TGTGCCAGCAGTGTTTTGGACTTGAATGAAAAACTGTTTTTT. The chain links TRBV6-1 to TRBJ1-4; D is undetermined. V lost 4 bases and J lost 5, with 11 bases in between. CDR3 size: 14 residues. In germline, CDR1 is MNHNS, CDR2 SASEGT.

The rearrangement joins TRBV2 to TRBJ1-2, with unresolved D. V was clipped by 3 bases and J by 5 bases, with 13 bases between them. The germline gives CDR1 SNHLY, CDR2 FYNNEI. The CDR3 spans 14 residues. In DNA form, the CDR3 reads TGTGCCAGCAGTGATGTCTCGTCAGCTTATGGCTACACCTTC. The encoded protein is CASSDVSSAYGYTF.

The rearrangement joins TRBV11-2 to TRBJ2-3, with D maybe TRBD2 (6 bases). V gave up 4 bases and J gave up 0 bases, with 17 bases separating them. This CDR3 contains 17 residues. Germline CDR1 and CDR2: SGHAT and FQNNGV. The CDR3 reads CASSSGSTTLSTDTQYF. CDR3 coding DNA: TGTGCCAGCAGCTCCGGGAGTACGACGCTTAGCACAGATACGCAGTATTTT.

This rearrangement joins TRBV10-3 to TRBJ1-2; D is uncertain. With 4 bases removed from V and 7 bases from J, the gap between germline ends came to 22 bases. Germline CDR1 and CDR2: ENHRY and SYGVKD. The CDR3 runs 16 residues. The CDR3 spells CAISVGSLSTSGGYTF. The CDR3 region has the DNA TGTGCCATCAGTGTGGGCAGTTTATCTACTAGTGGTGGCTACACCTTC.

The J gene is TRBJ1-2, the V gene TRBV19, with TRBD1 identical over 10 bases. V shed 3 bases and J 10 bases; nucleotides not matched to a gene: 2. The CDR3 runs to 12 residues. The germline CDR1 and CDR2 sequences are LNHDA and SQIVND (reference sequence). CDR3 residues: CASSIGQGDYTF. Written as DNA, the CDR3 is TGTGCCAGTAGTATTGGACAGGGGGACTACACCTTC.

This chain connects TRBV4-2 to TRBJ2-7; D not certain. The ends were cut back, 3 bases at V and 3 bases at J, with 6 bases in the middle. The CDR3 covers 12 residues. Germline lookup yields CDR1 LGHNA and CDR2 YNFKEQ. The CDR3 spells CASSQGSYEQYF. CDR3 in DNA: TGTGCCAGCAGCCAGGGAAGCTACGAGCAGTACTTC.

V and J are TRBV27 and TRBJ1-2; 9 bases are a match to TRBD1. This CDR3 comprises 14 residues. The junction had 4 bases not matched to a gene; V was cut back by 1 base and J by 7 bases. Germline-derived CDR1 and CDR2 are MNHEY and SMNVEV (reference sequence). The CDR3 region has the DNA TGTGCCAGCAGTTTATGGGGACAGGGAAGTGGCTACACCTTC. Protein sequence: CASSLWGQGSGYTF.

The rearrangement uses TRBV19 and TRBJ2-4; 9 nucleotides line up with TRBD1. Germline V gene sequence: CDR1 LNHDA, CDR2 SQIVND (reference sequence). V lost 4 bases, J lost 5 bases, and 3 bases stayed unmatched. There are 14 residues in the CDR3. The CDR3 sequence is CASSTWTGENIQYF. The CDR3, as DNA: TGTGCCAGTAGTACTTGGACAGGGGAAAACATTCAGTACTTC.

CDR3 in amino acids: CSAGTLTPYEQYF. The CDR3 region has the DNA TGCAGCGCCGGGACTCTGACCCCCTACGAGCAGTACTTC. The chain uses TRBV29-1 and TRBJ2-7; TRBD2 might be the D (6 bases). Trimming removed 7 bases at V and 2 bases at J, with 15 bases between. CDR1 and CDR2 (germline): SQVTM, ANQGSEA. The CDR3 covers 13 residues.

This chain links TRBV7-2 with TRBJ2-5; maybe TRBD1 (6 bases). V lost 4 bases to trimming and J lost 3 bases, with 9 bases between them. The CDR3 sequence is 13 residues long. CDR1 is SGHTA, CDR2 FQGNSA, per germline. The CDR3 loop is CASSSGQKETQYF. The CDR3 nucleotides read TGTGCCAGCAGCTCAGGACAGAAAGAGACCCAGTACTTC.

This sequence joins TRBV6-1 and TRBJ1-3; D is unresolved. The germline V and J ends were trimmed by 5 bases and 1 base, with 6 bases remaining between them. Germline-derived CDR1 and CDR2 are MNHNS and SASEGT. The CDR3 spans 13 residues. CDR3 coding DNA: TGTGCCAGCAGTCCGGAATCTGGAAACACCATATATTTT. Its translation is CASSPESGNTIYF.

The chain joins TRBV29-1 to TRBJ2-1; D is tentatively TRBD1 or TRBD2 (5 bases each). Germline assignment: CDR1 SQVTM and CDR2 ANQGSEA. The CDR3 consists of 14 residues. The ends were cut back, 2 bases at V and 0 bases at J, with 8 bases in the middle. CDR3: CSVERDRSYNEQFF. The CDR3 DNA sequence: TGCAGCGTTGAAAGGGACCGCTCCTACAATGAGCAGTTCTTC.

CDR3 amino acids: CASSIGGNQETQYF. For the CDR3, the DNA is TGTGCCAGTAGTATAGGGGGGAACCAAGAGACCCAGTACTTC. The V call is TRBV19, the J call TRBJ2-5, with D possibly called TRBD1 or TRBD2 (5 bases each). The V gene lost 1 base and the J gene lost 0 bases, with 6 bases spanning the gap. Germline V lookup: CDR1 LNHDA, CDR2 SQIVND (reference sequence). The CDR3 totals 14 residues.

The chain carries TRBV6-1 and TRBJ2-7; D possibly corresponds to TRBD1 (6 bases). The CDR3 runs 12 residues. Germline V gene lookup returns CDR1 MNHNS and CDR2 SASEGT. Trimming stripped 5 bases from V and 7 bases from J, with 12 bases between. CDR3 DNA sequence: TGTGCCAGCAGTACGCAGGGGCGTGAGCAGTACTTC. Translation gives CASSTQGREQYF.

The rearrangement links TRBV5-1 to TRBJ2-1; D perhaps matches TRBD1 (5 bases). The CDR3 covers 15 residues. From germline, CDR1 is SGHRS and CDR2 YFSETQ. Deletions cut 2 bases from V and 7 bases from J, with 16 bases between. The CDR3 spells CASSFYLTKGNEQFF. CDR3 bases: TGCGCCAGCAGCTTCTACCTCACGAAGGGGAATGAGCAGTTCTTC.

CDR3 sequence (DNA): TGCGCCAGCAGCCAGAACCCAGGGGGAATATCGAACACTGAAGCTTTCTTT. Protein sequence: CASSQNPGGISNTEAFF. The V and J genes are TRBV5-1 and TRBJ1-1, with 7 nucleotides matching TRBD1. Trimming took 4 bases from V and 1 from J; bases not matched to a gene: 13. The CDR3 is 17 amino acids. Germline lookup yields CDR1 SGHRS and CDR2 YFSETQ.

This clone was seen only a few times. The chain recombines TRBV25-1 with TRBJ1-4, with D possibly being TRBD1 (5 bases). Trimming stripped 6 bases from V and 5 bases from J, with 10 bases between. The CDR3 covers 13 residues. The germline CDR1 and CDR2 sequences are MGHDK and SYGVNS. This CDR3 is CASSSGANEKLFF. The CDR3 DNA sequence: TGTGCCAGCAGCTCCGGGGCAAATGAAAAACTGTTTTTT.

The rearrangement links TRBV10-3 to TRBJ2-5; 7 positions match TRBD1. This CDR3 has 16 amino acids. Trimming cost V 4 bases and J 4 bases; bases outside gene matches: 12. Germline lookup yields CDR1 ENHRY and CDR2 SYGVKD. This CDR3 is CAISGTGTPPVETQYF. The CDR3 coding sequence is TGTGCCATCAGTGGGACAGGTACTCCTCCCGTAGAGACCCAGTACTTC.

The rearrangement joins TRBV11-2 to TRBJ2-1; 10 positions agree with TRBD2. With V trimmed by 1 base and J by 8 bases, 8 bases remained unmatched. Germline loops: CDR1 SGHAT, CDR2 FQNNGV. CDR3 size: 16 residues. CDR3 region: CASSLVAASGSYEQFF. As DNA, the CDR3 is TGTGCCAGCAGCTTAGTGGCGGCTAGCGGGAGCTATGAGCAGTTCTTC.

DNA of the CDR3: TGTGCCAGCAGCGAACGGGGTGGGGGGCGACAGCCCCAGCATTTT. It yields the protein CASSERGGGRQPQHF. The genes are TRBV28 and TRBJ1-5; tentative D call: TRBD1 (6 bases). Looked up from germline, CDR1 is MDHEN and CDR2 is SYDVKM. CDR3 size: 15 residues. The germline V and J ends were trimmed by 6 bases and 7 bases, with 19 bases remaining between them.

The chain is built from TRBV19 and TRBJ2-1; 8 bases fit TRBD2. With 3 bases clipped from V and 7 bases from J, the junction kept 8 bases outside the gene matches. Germline V gene sequence: CDR1 LNHDA, CDR2 SQIVND (reference sequence). This CDR3 region has 15 residues. For the CDR3, the DNA is TGTGCCAGTAGTATGAGCCTAGCGGGTGGGAATGAGCAGTTCTTC. Residues: CASSMSLAGGNEQFF.

The chain has TRBV19 and TRBJ2-7; D may be TRBD1 or TRBD2 (6 bases each). The CDR3 runs to 14 residues. V was shortened by 5 bases and J by 7 bases, with 18 bases between the two germline ends. CDR1 is LNHDA and CDR2 is SQIVND in the germline V gene (reference sequence). CDR3 sequence (DNA): TGTGCCAGTAGTCCGGGCAGGGGAGGATCGGAGCAGTACTTC. It encodes CASSPGRGGSEQYF.

This chain uses TRBV5-4 with TRBJ1-1; D ambiguous. V lost 0 bases to trimming and J lost 5 bases, with 5 bases between them. The germline V gene has CDR1 SGHNT and CDR2 YYREEE (reference sequence). The CDR3 contains 12 residues. The CDR3 loop is CASSLEETEAFF. The CDR3, as DNA: TGTGCCAGCAGCTTGGAGGAGACTGAAGCTTTCTTT.

This chain connects TRBV5-1 to TRBJ2-5, with 12 bases fitting TRBD2. Germline CDR1 SGHRS, CDR2 YFSETQ. After removal of 2 bases from V and 1 base from J, the junction contained 3 bases not matched to a gene. The CDR3 runs 16 residues. DNA of the CDR3: TGCGCCAGCAGCTTAGGACTAGCGGGACTCCAAGAGACCCAGTACTTC. It translates to CASSLGLAGLQETQYF.